This T cell receptor beta chain was sequenced during a study of T cell responses to AZD1222 COVID-19 vaccine. The assay was immunoSEQ multiplex PCR, and TCRdb's table has in-frame clones only and misses some. The sample yields around 100,000 clones, more than 70% seen once. With 2 bases removed from V and 7 bases from J, the gap between germline ends came to 9 bases. This CDR3 contains 13 residues. The V gene's germline CDR1 is MDHEN and CDR2 SYDVKM. The gene calls are TRBV28 and TRBJ1-3, with TRBD1 as a possible D gene (5 bases). The material sequenced was peripheral blood, taken on day 0 of AZD1222 vaccination. This TCR was sampled from an adult in good health. The CDR3 nucleotides read TGTGCCAGCAGTTTACAGGGAAAGAACACCATATATTTT. Protein product: CASSLQGKNTIYF. The full variable domain, completed using reference TRBV28 and TRBJ1-3, is DVKVTQSSRYLVKRTGEKVFLECVQDMDHENMFWYRQDPGLGLRLIYFSYDVKMKEKGDIPEGYSVSREKKERFSLILESASTNQTSMYLCASSLQGKNTIYFGEGSWLTVV.